The subject of this entry is one T cell receptor (beta chain). Its matching antigen is unknown. The data were produced by immunoSEQ multiplex PCR, yet TCRdb's version contains in-frame clones alone and is incomplete. Of approximately 61,000 clones listed, roughly 79% were seen once; the top ten hold roughly 5.2%. This sample is part of a study of a mutant IDH1 vaccine in newly diagnosed glioma. The V and J ends lost 0 bases and 4 bases respectively, with 13 bases between them. CDR1 and CDR2 from the germline V gene are SGHDN and FVKESK. The CDR3 runs to 16 residues. Time point denoted: week 35, safety follow-up. Each vaccine dose was 300 ug of mutant IDH1 20-mer peptide, with topical imiquimod.

Sequencing was performed on PBMCs, taken from a glioma patient whose treatment included an IDH1 peptide vaccine. The chain has TRBV14 and TRBJ2-1, with D possibly matching TRBD2 (7 bases). This sequence originates from a man aged 40-49 years with glioma. CDR3 sequence reads: CASSQEGGAKYNEQFF. The DNA for the CDR3 is TGTGCCAGCAGCCAAGAAGGGGGGGCCAAGTACAATGAGCAGTTCTTC.